The present TCR beta chain was sequenced within a study of CD8+ T cells in alopecia areata. Study-wide findings and caveats: Normal scalp showed lower clonality than lesional scalp, especially alopecia totalis/universalis. Scalp samples also yield sequences from resident alphabeta T cells of normal skin. In patients, TCRs were shared less clearly than in mice, and HLA may possibly be involved.

Details on this clone: Its target is unknown.

RNA was extracted and reverse transcribed into cDNA as the sequencing template. TCRdb keeps only in-frame clones here, not all; method: immunoSEQ multiplex PCR. The sample consists of roughly 120,000 clones, approximately 60% of them appearing once. CDR1 and CDR2 (germline): SQVTM, ANQGSEA. The CDR3 is 10 amino acids. Trimming pared 8 bases from V and 1 base from J, leaving 4 bases between. Sorted out of PBMCs were CD4+ T cells and CD8+ T cells. The chain joins TRBV29-1 to TRBJ2-3; D call uncertain. Sequencing input: CD4+ T cells sorted from blood. This TCR derives from a human donor in good health. The CDR3 loop reads CSTRTDTQYF. CDR3 DNA: TGCAGCACCCGCACAGATACGCAGTATTTT.